This TCR beta chain was sequenced in a study of Tregs in tolerant kidney transplant recipients. Recipients received nonmyeloablative bone marrow transplants from related graft donors, with transient mixed chimerism. J lost 3 bases, V lost 5 bases, and 8 bases had no gene match. CDR3 length equals 16 residues. CDR1 is SEHNR, CDR2 FQNEAQ, per germline (reference sequence). The repertoire was sequenced with immunoSEQ multiplex PCR; TCRdb's copy has only in-frame clones and lacks some. The sample lists 81,000 or so clones, roughly 90% occurring once. About this clone itself: Its antigen remains unknown.

Study-wide findings and caveats: The small number of patients limits these findings pending further validation. Activated donor B cell expansion appeared to reveal the most relevant donor-specific TCRbeta repertoire. Tolerant patients' donor-specific Tregs expanded beyond overall Tregs, suggesting antigen-driven growth.

The J gene is TRBJ2-1, the V gene TRBV7-9; TRBD1 agrees at 9 bases. The receptor's source is a human patient who received a combined kidney and bone marrow transplant. Some of these T cells may belong to the graft donor. Sequencing was performed on CD4+ T cells from blood (PBMCs), taken 24 months after the transplant. CDR3 region: CASSGTGTGIYNEQFF. In DNA form, the CDR3 reads TGTGCCAGCAGCGGGACCGGGACAGGGATCTACAATGAGCAGTTCTTC.